This T cell receptor beta chain comes out of a study of T cells in Graves' hyperthyroidism and ophthalmopathy. Study-wide results and caveats: Blood shared most expanded thyroid clonotypes above 0.001.

Amplification yielded TCR beta CDR3 regions, with RNA transcripts as the source. The HTBI primer set drove a first-round RT-PCR of the TCR CDR3. TCRdb reprocessed the multiplex PCR reads with MiXCR, giving one entry per CDR3 protein. The sample carries about 580,000 distinct CDR3 sequences, 35% to 55% recorded once. For this clonotype: Its specificity is unknown.

Trimming took 4 bases from V and 7 from J, leaving 11 bases between them. Germline CDR1 SQVTM, CDR2 ANQGSEA. The CDR3 totals 12 residues. Pregnant or lactating patients were excluded, as were those with uncontrolled infection or other autoimmune disease. V is TRBV29-1 and J is TRBJ1-5; D is possibly TRBD1 (5 bases). The sequenced material came from peripheral blood or thyroid tissue (not recorded which). This sequence originates from a woman aged 18-30 years with Graves' hyperthyroidism. This chain's CDR3 is CSVASGGQPQHF. Here the CDR3 DNA reads TGCAGCGTTGCGTCGGGGGGGCAGCCCCAGCATTTT.